This T cell receptor beta chain comes out of a study of neurological immune-mediated disorders. Broader study findings: HTLV-1-associated myelopathy had the most TCR clonal expansion, and multiple sclerosis had the least, less than healthy controls.

This sample's time point: technical triplicate 3. Via MiXCR, TCRdb re-called the 5' RACE reads, giving one row per CDR3 protein. This sample carries some 47,000 distinct CDR3 sequences, roughly 21% of them seen once, and the ten largest clones take around 4.7%. The CDR3 sequence is 13 residues long. The germline CDR1 and CDR2 sequences are DFQATT and SNEGSKA (reference sequence). Points on this clonotype: As yet, its antigen is unknown. Sequence at one end of the junction differs from germline and may be a read error.

The sequenced sample consisted of PBMCs. The J gene is TRBJ1-2, the V gene TRBV20-1; 7 bases align to TRBD1. The sequence was obtained from a man aged 55 to 69 with HTLV-1-associated myelopathy (HAM/TSP). The CDR3 protein is CSARDSVNYGYSF. CDR3 coding DNA: TGCAGTGCCCGGGACAGCGTGAACTATGGCTACTCCTTT.